This T cell receptor (beta chain) was captured by sequencing in a study of T cell responses to AZD1222 COVID-19 vaccine. This CDR3 contains 16 residues. CDR1 and CDR2 (germline): KGHDR, SFDVKD. Losses at the gene ends were 1 base for V and 7 bases for J; bases not matched to a gene: 7. Study findings and constraints: Only a handful of AZD1222 recipients tested seropositive at baseline. Researchers took repertoire samples only after the peak T cell response had come.

As for this clone: Its specificity is unknown.

Measured with immunoSEQ multiplex PCR; TCRdb has only the in-frame clones, and not every one. The profile shows about 160,000 clones, about 90% of them singletons. The chain has TRBV24-1 and TRBJ2-1; TRBD1 agrees at 9 bases. Sequenced here: peripheral blood, sampled on day 0 of MenACWY control vaccination. The TCR originated in an adult in good health. This CDR3 reads CATSDLVGQGRNEQFF. The CDR3 DNA follows: TGTGCCACCAGTGATTTAGTAGGACAGGGGAGGAATGAGCAGTTCTTC.